Each of the 16 T cell receptor beta chains below was sequenced from the same sample in a study of cytomegalovirus exposure and HLA in healthy donors. 13 Jbeta primers and 60 Vbeta primers were used for the PCR. Clones were read by immunoSEQ multiplex PCR, and TCRdb kept only the in-frame ones, dropping some. This table holds about 140,000 clones, 80% found once. The sample consisted of PBMCs. These receptors all stem from a female donor in good health and CMV-seronegative.

V usage is TRBV6-6 and J usage is TRBJ1-5; 10 positions agree with TRBD1. The V segment lost 7 bases and the J segment 3 bases; nucleotides outside the gene matches: 3. Germline V gives CDR1 MNHNY, CDR2 SVGAGI (reference sequence). The CDR3 has 14 amino acids. This chain's CDR3 is CASTGTGDNQPQHF. CDR3 nucleotides: TGTGCCAGCACCGGGACAGGGGACAATCAGCCCCAGCATTTT.

The rearrangement joins TRBV6-1 to TRBJ2-1; TRBD2 matches 10 bases. The V segment lost 4 bases and the J segment 7 bases; nucleotides outside the gene matches: 4. There are 14 residues in the CDR3. Germline loops: CDR1 MNHNS, CDR2 SASEGT. Here the CDR3 DNA reads TGTGCCAGCAGTGGAGCGGGAGGGCCAAATGAGCAGTTCTTC. As protein: CASSGAGGPNEQFF.

The chain couples TRBV5-1 to TRBJ1-1, with 7 bases matching TRBD1. The CDR3 length is 16 residues. V trimming: 0 bases; J trimming: 5 bases; junction bases outside the gene matches: 10. The germline CDR1 and CDR2 sequences are SGHRS and YFSETQ. CDR3 sequence: CASSLETQGVRTEAFF. CDR3 DNA sequence: TGCGCCAGCAGCTTGGAAACCCAGGGGGTGAGGACTGAAGCTTTCTTT.

The chain carries TRBV11-2 and TRBJ2-1; D ambiguous. Trimming took off 0 bases at V and 3 bases at J, with 12 bases between the two ends. This CDR3 contains 16 residues. The germline CDR1 and CDR2 sequences are SGHAT and FQNNGV. As DNA, the CDR3 is TGTGCCAGCAGCTTAGATTTCGGCGGTCTCTACAATGAGCAGTTCTTC. Protein sequence: CASSLDFGGLYNEQFF.

The chain employs TRBV6-5 and TRBJ2-7, with D possibly being TRBD1 (5 bases). Germline V gene data show CDR1 as MNHEY and CDR2 as SVGAGI. This CDR3 has 15 amino acids. V lost 0 bases to trimming and J lost 3 bases, with 12 bases between them. DNA of the CDR3: TGTGCCAGCAGTTACTCATCAGGGCTAGTCTACGAGCAGTACTTC. It yields the protein CASSYSSGLVYEQYF.

This clone was counted a single time. V is TRBV5-8 and J is TRBJ2-1, with D hard to call. Trimming removed 6 bases at V and 8 bases at J, with 21 bases between. This CDR3 contains 15 residues. The germline V gene has CDR1 SGHTS and CDR2 YDEGEE. CDR3 DNA sequence: TGTGCCAGCACCGTTGTTCTTGGGCCCACGGATGAGCAGTTCTTC. Translation: CASTVVLGPTDEQFF. The full variable domain, with the rest looked up from reference TRBV5-8 and TRBJ2-1, is EAGVTQSPTHLIKTRGQQATLRCSPISGHTSVYWYQQALGLGLQFLLWYDEGEERNRGNFPPRFSGRQFPNYSSELNVNALELEDSALYLCASTVVLGPTDEQFFGPGTRLTVL.

V is TRBV4-1 and J is TRBJ2-3; no firm D call. The germline V gene encodes CDR1 MGHRA and CDR2 YSYEKL. V dropped 1 base and J dropped 2 bases, with 10 bases sitting between them. The CDR3 contains 15 residues. The CDR3 region is CASSQGGYSTDTQYF. The CDR3 DNA is TGCGCCAGCAGCCAAGGAGGTTACTCCACAGATACGCAGTATTTT.

The gene calls are TRBV7-9 and TRBJ1-1, with 8 bases fitting TRBD1. The J segment lost 1 base and the V segment lost 4 bases, leaving 2 bases of the junction unmatched. The germline CDR1 and CDR2 sequences are SEHNR and FQNEAQ (reference sequence). There are 14 residues in the CDR3. The CDR3 protein is CASSSQGANTEAFF. The CDR3 DNA reads TGTGCCAGCAGCTCGCAGGGGGCGAACACTGAAGCTTTCTTT.

The chain couples TRBV5-1 to TRBJ2-1; D possibly corresponds to TRBD1 (5 bases). V was clipped by 3 bases and J by 9 bases, with 13 bases between them. Germline-derived CDR1 and CDR2 are SGHRS and YFSETQ. There are 13 residues in the CDR3. The CDR3 nucleotides are TGCGCCAGCAGCTGGGGTGGGGCCAGTGAGCAGTTCTTC. Translated: CASSWGGASEQFF.

This chain links TRBV27 with TRBJ2-1; weak D call: TRBD2 (5 bases). The CDR3 extends over 12 amino acids. V was pared by 5 bases and J by 8 bases, with 10 bases between. CDR1 and CDR2 from the germline V gene are MNHEY and SMNVEV (reference sequence). The CDR3 nucleotides are TGTGCCAGCAGTCCGCACGGGGATGAGCAGTTCTTC. As protein: CASSPHGDEQFF.

The chain couples TRBV7-9 to TRBJ2-3; 7 bases map to TRBD2. The CDR3 consists of 14 residues. Germline V gene data show CDR1 as SEHNR and CDR2 as FQNEAQ (reference sequence). V lost 0 bases, J lost 4 bases, and 1 base stayed unmatched. The CDR3 DNA follows: TGTGCCAGCAGCTTAGCGGGAGGGGCAGATACGCAGTATTTT. It translates to CASSLAGGADTQYF.

The rearrangement links TRBV15 to TRBJ2-1, with 8 bases matching TRBD2. V lost 5 bases and J lost 6; bases outside the gene matches: 9. Germline assignment: CDR1 LNHNV and CDR2 YYDKDF (reference sequence). CDR3 size: 15 residues. The CDR3 here is CATSGQSGSFNEQFF. The CDR3 coding sequence is TGTGCCACCAGCGGTCAAAGCGGGAGTTTCAATGAGCAGTTCTTC. The full variable domain, in which reference TRBV15 and TRBJ2-1 provide the parts outside the CDR3, is DAMVIQNPRYQVTQFGKPVTLSCSQTLNHNVMYWYQQKSSQAPKLLFHYYDKDFNNEADTPDNFQSRRPNTSFCFLDIRSPGLGDTAMYLCATSGQSGSFNEQFFGPGTRLTVL.

The V and J genes are TRBV19 and TRBJ1-5; no definite D call. In germline, CDR1 is LNHDA, CDR2 SQIVND (reference sequence). The V end was cut by 8 bases, the J end by 5 bases, with 10 bases between. The CDR3 runs 12 residues. The CDR3 loop is CASSASYQPQHF. CDR3 nucleotide sequence: TGTGCCAGTTCAGCGTCATATCAGCCCCAGCATTTT.

This chain connects TRBV28 to TRBJ1-5; no firm D call. V gave up 3 bases and J gave up 2 bases, with 8 bases separating them. Germline V gives CDR1 MDHEN, CDR2 SYDVKM. The CDR3 is 14 residues long. CDR3 sequence: CASSFLQRNQPQHF. The CDR3, as DNA: TGTGCCAGCAGTTTTCTACAGCGCAATCAGCCCCAGCATTTT.

The rearrangement uses TRBV7-9 and TRBJ1-1; the D is unclear. CDR1 is SEHNR, CDR2 FQNEAQ, per germline (reference sequence). CDR3 length: 13 residues. V shed 5 bases and J shed 0 bases, with 7 bases lying between them. The CDR3 is CASSESLNTEAFF. CDR3 DNA: TGTGCCAGCAGCGAGTCGCTGAACACTGAAGCTTTCTTT.

J is TRBJ2-1 and V is TRBV6-6, with 7 bases that match TRBD2. The germline V gene has CDR1 MNHNY and CDR2 SVGAGI (reference sequence). The length of the CDR3 is 11 residues. V was pared by 6 bases and J by 9 bases, with 2 bases of the junction left unmatched. In nucleotides, the CDR3 is TGTGCCAGCAGCGGGGGGTTTGAGCAGTTCTTC. Encoded protein: CASSGGFEQFF.